These T cell receptor beta chains were read from a single sample in a study of Ad26.COV2.S vaccination and SARS-CoV-2 variants. Assay used: immunoSEQ multiplex PCR; TCRdb lists only in-frame clones, some missing. The sample carries some 450,000 clones, about 92% recorded once. Specimen: peripheral blood, collected in a trial of Ad26.COV2.S vaccine versus placebo. Receptors originate from a person between 18 and 60 years old who received the Ad26.COV2.S COVID-19 vaccine or a placebo. The CDR3 runs from the conserved cysteine through the conserved F or W. Each record gives: J gene, clone size, D gene, V gene, CDR3 protein, CDR3 DNA. D genes are given only for firm matches. For some rows the clone size is stated as once, few or many, or as a class when expanded; others skip it.

TRBJ2-1,.,TRBD2,TRBV6-1,CASSETASGHNEQFF,TGTGCCAGCAGTGAAACGGCTAGCGGCCACAATGAGCAGTTCTTC
TRBJ2-5,few,.,TRBV7-6,CASSRDWGLQETQYF,TGTGCCAGCAGCCGCGATTGGGGGTTGCAAGAGACCCAGTACTTC
TRBJ1-6,.,.,TRBV6-6,CASSYRGGRNSPLHF,TGTGCCAGCAGTTACCGGGGGGGTAGGAATTCACCCCTCCACTTT
TRBJ1-1,.,.,TRBV18,CASLRAAGSEAFF,TGTGCCAGCCTCCGGGCCGCGGGGTCTGAAGCTTTCTTT
TRBJ2-7,.,TRBD2,TRBV10-3,CAISGGLAGERASEQYF,TGTGCCATCAGTGGGGGACTAGCGGGAGAAAGAGCGAGCGAGCAGTACTTC
TRBJ1-1,.,.,TRBV19,CASRLKTGSGTEAFF,TGTGCCAGTAGACTTAAAACAGGGAGCGGCACTGAAGCTTTCTTT
TRBJ1-4,.,TRBD1,TRBV29-1,CSVGQGASNEKLFF,TGCAGCGTCGGACAGGGGGCGTCTAATGAAAAACTGTTTTTT
TRBJ2-7,.,TRBD2,TRBV7-2,CASSFGGGGYAYEQYF,TGTGCCAGCAGCTTCGGCGGGGGGGGATATGCCTACGAGCAGTACTTC
TRBJ1-1,.,TRBD1,TRBV5-6,CASSFGTGFNAEAFF,TGTGCCAGCAGCTTCGGGACAGGGTTTAACGCTGAAGCTTTCTTT
TRBJ2-5,.,.,TRBV19,CASSSRIQETQYF,TGTGCCAGTAGTAGCCGGATCCAAGAGACCCAGTACTTC
TRBJ2-7,.,.,TRBV11-2,CASSLPSGPPGHEQYF,TGTGCCAGCAGCCTCCCTTCGGGACCCCCGGGGCACGAGCAGTACTTC
TRBJ2-5,.,.,TRBV4-2,CASSQDFFRAGGDFDQYF,TGTGCCAGCAGCCAAGATTTCTTCCGAGCGGGTGGCGATTTTGACCAGTACTTC
TRBJ2-3,.,.,TRBV28,CASRPPITDTQYF,TGTGCCAGCAGACCACCAATCACAGATACGCAGTATTTT
TRBJ2-1,few,TRBD2,TRBV7-2,CASSLFTSVNEQFF,TGTGCCAGCAGCTTATTTACTAGCGTCAATGAGCAGTTCTTC
TRBJ1-5,.,TRBD1,TRBV7-6,CASSPGTGSNQPQHF,TGTGCCAGCAGCCCGGGGACAGGCAGCAATCAGCCCCAGCATTTT
TRBJ1-1,.,.,TRBV6-5,CASSYSIERGNEAFF,TGTGCCAGCAGTTACTCGATCGAACGGGGAAATGAAGCTTTCTTT